This is a list of T cell receptor beta chains from one sample in a study of long-term antiretroviral therapy in people with HIV. Sequencing used immunoSEQ multiplex PCR; TCRdb keeps in-frame clones, though not all of them. This table has tens of thousands of clones, about 96% appearing once. Material: unsorted PBMCs, obtained 3.7 years after starting antiretroviral therapy. The source is a woman aged 45 to 65 with HIV. Each CDR3 is given with its conserved first and last residue. Fields, in order: J gene, clone size, V gene, D gene, CDR3 DNA, CDR3 protein. A D gene is named only where the DNA matches it firmly. Size values are once, few and many counts, or a class for expanded clones, and some rows have none.

TRBJ1-1 | NA | TRBV7-9 | NA | TGTGCCAGCAGCCCTCAGGCCGGGGTCATGAACACTGAAGCTTTCTTT | CASSPQAGVMNTEAFF
TRBJ2-7 | NA | TRBV11-3 | NA | TGTGCCAGCAGCTTAGGCGGGCCCATCTACGAGCAGTACTTC | CASSLGGPIYEQYF
TRBJ2-5 | NA | TRBV7-3 | TRBD1 | TGTGCCAGCAGCCCGAGGACAGGAACAGAGACCCAGTACTTC | CASSPRTGTETQYF
TRBJ2-1 | NA | TRBV6-5 | TRBD2 | TGTGCCAGCAGATTAAGCGGGGGGCGGGCTGAGCAGTTCTTC | CASRLSGGRAEQFF
TRBJ1-1 | NA | TRBV18 | NA | TGTGCCAGCTCACCAACGCAGGGCGCTGAAGCTTTCTTT | CASSPTQGAEAFF
TRBJ2-2 | NA | TRBV5-1 | NA | TGCGCCAGCAGCTTTGGCGATAACACCGGGGAGCTGTTTTTT | CASSFGDNTGELFF
TRBJ2-2 | once | TRBV10-1 | NA | TGCGCCAGCAGTGCACAGGGCAACCGGGAGCTGTTTTTT | CASSAQGNRELFF
TRBJ1-5 | NA | TRBV5-5 | NA | TGTGCCAGCAGCTTGGGGGGGCGAGGCAATCAGCCCCAGCATTTT | CASSLGGRGNQPQHF
TRBJ1-1 | NA | TRBV5-8 | TRBD1 | TGTGCCAGCAGCTTGACAGGGGGCTATGGCACTGAAGCTTTCTTT | CASSLTGGYGTEAFF
TRBJ2-7 | NA | TRBV4-3 | TRBD2 | TGCGCCAGCAGCCAAGATATAACGGGGGGGTACGAGCAGTACTTC | CASSQDITGGYEQYF
TRBJ1-1 | NA | TRBV12-1 | NA | TGTGCCAGCAGCTGGGCTTTCTTT | CASSWAFF
TRBJ1-1 | NA | TRBV7-9 | NA | TGTGCCAGCAGACCAGAGACTGAAGCTTTCTTT | CASRPETEAFF
TRBJ2-7 | NA | TRBV11-2 | NA | TGTGCCAGCAGCTTCGCCACAGGGGGACTAGGGGAGCAGTACTTC | CASSFATGGLGEQYF
TRBJ1-4 | NA | TRBV7-9 | NA | TGTGCCAGCAGCCAACCCCCCGGACAGCTAAATGAAAAACTGTTTTTT | CASSQPPGQLNEKLFF
TRBJ2-3 | NA | TRBV9 | TRBD2 | TGTGCCAGCAGCGTAGACGGGGGGGCCTTAAATACGCAGTATTTT | CASSVDGGALNTQYF
TRBJ2-5 | NA | TRBV7-9 | NA | TGTGCCAGCAGCTCCCGGGACGCCCCTTCAAATGACCAAGAGACCCAGTACTTC | CASSSRDAPSNDQETQYF
TRBJ1-6 | NA | TRBV9 | TRBD1 | TGTGCCAGCAGCGCCGGGGGGGGACAGGGGGCGTCGAATTCACCCCTCCACTTT | CASSAGGGQGASNSPLHF
TRBJ2-2 | NA | TRBV7-8 | NA | TGTGCCAGCAGCTTGGACGGCGGGGAGCTGTTTTTT | CASSLDGGELFF
TRBJ2-4 | NA | TRBV2 | TRBD2 | TGTGCCAGCAGTAGACTAGCGGGCCAGACCAAAAACATTCAGTACTTC | CASSRLAGQTKNIQYF
TRBJ2-5 | NA | TRBV5-8 | TRBD1 | TGTGCCAGCAGCCCGGACAGGGGGCCCCAAGAGACCCAGTACTTC | CASSPDRGPQETQYF
TRBJ1-1 | NA | TRBV6-5 | NA | TGTGCCAGCAGCTCCATGTACACTGAAGCTTTCTTT | CASSSMYTEAFF
TRBJ1-2 | NA | TRBV12-5 | NA | TGTGCTAGTGCCCTGGACGGTTACTATGGCTACACCTTC | CASALDGYYGYTF
TRBJ1-5 | NA | TRBV7-9 | TRBD1 | TGTGCCAGCAGCTTAGGGGGACAGATCAATCAGCCCCAGCATTTT | CASSLGGQINQPQHF
TRBJ1-2 | NA | TRBV2 | TRBD1 | TGTGCCAGCAGTTCCCCAGGAATGGACAGGGCCCTCTATGGCTACACCTTC | CASSSPGMDRALYGYTF
TRBJ1-5 | NA | TRBV19 | NA | TGTGCCAGTAGTACAGTTCGGACGGGAGGCAATCAGCCCCAGCATTTT | CASSTVRTGGNQPQHF
TRBJ2-3 | NA | TRBV7-9 | TRBD2 | TGTGCCAGCAGCACTAGCGGGGGAAGCACAGATACGCAGTATTTT | CASSTSGGSTDTQYF
TRBJ1-1 | once | TRBV5-1 | NA | TGCGCCAGCAGCTTGGCCAGGACCGGCGCTGAAGCTTTCTTT | CASSLARTGAEAFF
TRBJ1-5 | NA | TRBV7-8 | NA | TGTGCCAGCAACGCCGTCCTGGCGGGTCAGCCCCAGCATTTT | CASNAVLAGQPQHF
TRBJ2-1 | NA | TRBV7-2 | NA | TGTGCCAGCAGCTTAGGCTTTTCTAGCTCTGAGCAGTTCTTC | CASSLGFSSSEQFF
TRBJ1-2 | few | TRBV6-5 | NA | TGTGCCAGCAGTTACTCGGTACAAGACCGGAATGGCTACACCTTC | CASSYSVQDRNGYTF
TRBJ2-7 | NA | TRBV13 | TRBD1 | TGTGCCAGCAGCTTGAGACAGGGGCAGGCCGAGCAGTACTTC | CASSLRQGQAEQYF
TRBJ1-1 | NA | TRBV5-1 | NA | TGCGCCAGCAGCTTGGCCGGACGGGGTACTGAAGCTTTCTTT | CASSLAGRGTEAFF
TRBJ2-2 | NA | TRBV6-5 | NA | TGTGCCAGCAGTTACGCGGGGTGGAGGACCGGGGAGCTGTTTTTT | CASSYAGWRTGELFF
TRBJ1-6 | NA | TRBV5-1 | NA | TGCGCCAGCACCTATCCGGGACTCTCAGACTCACCCCTCCACTTT | CASTYPGLSDSPLHF
TRBJ2-4 | NA | TRBV11-2 | NA | TGTGCCAGCAGCTTAGATTCGGTAGCCAAAAACATTCAGTACTTC | CASSLDSVAKNIQYF
TRBJ1-5 | NA | TRBV5-1 | TRBD1 | TGCGCCAGCAGCTTGGACGGGACAGGGAATCAGCCCCAGCATTTT | CASSLDGTGNQPQHF
TRBJ1-1 | NA | TRBV7-2 | NA | TGTGCCAGCAGCTTGGGGGGGCGGGGTGAAGCTTTCTTT | CASSLGGRGEAFF
TRBJ2-2 | NA | TRBV9 | NA | TGTGCCAGCAGCGTAGGGCAGACTTACACCGGGGAGCTGTTTTTT | CASSVGQTYTGELFF
TRBJ1-2 | NA | TRBV4-3 | NA | TGCGCCAGCAGCCAAGCGACAGGCATCTATGGCTACACCTTC | CASSQATGIYGYTF